The source of this TCR beta chain is a study of blood T cells in healthy people across ages. Overall study findings and caveats: Age showed a roughly linear inverse relationship with TCR beta diversity per million T cells. A strong correlation was seen between TCR beta diversity and naive T cell percentage.

A second PCR, run for roughly 7 to 11 cycles, used a sample-barcoded 5' primer plus a J-beta primer mix. Using its own MiXCR run on the 5' RACE reads, TCRdb lists one record per CDR3 protein. The sample consists of over 950,000 distinct CDR3 sequences, more than 30% of them appearing once. The CDR3 runs to 15 residues. V was cut by 5 bases and J by 0 bases, with 13 bases left in between. Total RNA extraction produced at least 5 micrograms (per sample) for the study. This clonotype has just a few counts. Its antigen is not known. The sequence came from a man aged 18 to 29 in good health. This chain connects TRBV12-3 or TRBV12-4 to TRBJ1-1; D is ambiguous. The sequenced sample consisted of blood. This CDR3 reads CASSLNTLMNTEAFF. The DNA of the CDR3 is TGTGCCAGCAGTCTGAACACCCTCATGAACACTGAAGCTTTCTTT.